This T cell receptor (beta chain) comes out of a study of technical replicates of blood from a handful of donors. TCRdb's copy holds only in-frame clones and misses some; the assay was immunoSEQ multiplex PCR. The sample comprises roughly 11,000 clones, 93% of which are singletons, and 9.1% rests with the top ten. This clone was seen a few times. The length of the CDR3 is 13 residues. Trimming shortened V by 5 bases and J by 4 bases, and 11 bases separated the two germline ends. Per germline, CDR1 SNHLY and CDR2 FYNNEI. The chain couples TRBV2 to TRBJ1-1; no definite D call. The sequenced sample consisted of PBMCs. The sequence came from a human donor in good health. The CDR3 loop is CASSTEFITEAFF. The CDR3 nucleotides read TGTGCCAGCAGTACAGAGTTTATCACTGAAGCTTTCTTT.